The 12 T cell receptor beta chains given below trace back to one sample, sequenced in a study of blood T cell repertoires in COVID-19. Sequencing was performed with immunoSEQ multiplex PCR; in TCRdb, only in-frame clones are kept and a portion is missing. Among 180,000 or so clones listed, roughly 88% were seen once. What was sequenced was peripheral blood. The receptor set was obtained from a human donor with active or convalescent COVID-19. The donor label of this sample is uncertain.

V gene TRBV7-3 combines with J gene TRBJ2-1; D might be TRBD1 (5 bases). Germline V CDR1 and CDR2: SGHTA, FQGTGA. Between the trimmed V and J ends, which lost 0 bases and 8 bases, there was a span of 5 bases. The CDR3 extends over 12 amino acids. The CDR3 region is CASSLTTDEQFF. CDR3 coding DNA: TGTGCCAGCAGCTTAACGACAGATGAGCAGTTCTTC. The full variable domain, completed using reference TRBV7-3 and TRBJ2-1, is GAGVSQTPSNKVTEKGKYVELRCDPISGHTALYWYRQSLGQGPEFLIYFQGTGAADDSGLPNDRFFAVRPEGSVSTLKIQRTERGDSAVYLCASSLTTDEQFFGPGTRLTVL.

This CDR3 reads CASSTWGGTPLHF. In nucleotides, the CDR3 is TGTGCCAGCAGCACCTGGGGGGGCACACCCCTCCACTTT. V and J are TRBV5-4 and TRBJ1-6; a weak D match, TRBD1 (6 bases). From germline, CDR1 is SGHNT and CDR2 YYREEE (reference sequence). Between the trimmed V and J ends, which lost 4 bases and 11 bases, there was a span of 13 bases. CDR3 length: 13 residues.

The CDR3 protein is CASSLENYEQYF. The CDR3 bases are TGTGCCAGCAGCTTAGAGAACTACGAGCAGTACTTC. The chain employs TRBV5-4 and TRBJ2-7; D unresolved. V was pared by 2 bases and J by 3 bases, with 6 bases between. Germline values: CDR1 SGHNT, CDR2 YYREEE (reference sequence). The CDR3 totals 12 residues.

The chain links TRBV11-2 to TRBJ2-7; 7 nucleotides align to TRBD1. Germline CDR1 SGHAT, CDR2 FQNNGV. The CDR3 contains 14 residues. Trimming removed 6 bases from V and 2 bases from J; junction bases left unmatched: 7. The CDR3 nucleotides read TGTGCCAGCAGAGGACAGGAGGTGCCCTACGAGCAGTACTTC. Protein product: CASRGQEVPYEQYF.

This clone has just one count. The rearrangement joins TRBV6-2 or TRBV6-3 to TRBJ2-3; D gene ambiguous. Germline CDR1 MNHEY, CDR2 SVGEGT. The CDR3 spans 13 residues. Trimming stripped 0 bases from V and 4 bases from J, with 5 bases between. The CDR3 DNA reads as TGTGCCAGCAGTTACTCCGGGTCAGATACGCAGTATTTT. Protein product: CASSYSGSDTQYF.

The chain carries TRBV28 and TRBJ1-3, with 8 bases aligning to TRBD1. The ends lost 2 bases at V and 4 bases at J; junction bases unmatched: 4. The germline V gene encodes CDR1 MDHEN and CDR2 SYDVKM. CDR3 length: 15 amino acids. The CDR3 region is CASSLRTGLGNTIYF. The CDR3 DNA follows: TGTGCCAGCAGTTTAAGGACAGGGTTAGGAAACACCATATATTTT. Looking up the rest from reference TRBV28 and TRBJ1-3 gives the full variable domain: DVKVTQSSRYLVKRTGEKVFLECVQDMDHENMFWYRQDPGLGLRLIYFSYDVKMKEKGDIPEGYSVSREKKERFSLILESASTNQTSMYLCASSLRTGLGNTIYFGEGSWLTVV.

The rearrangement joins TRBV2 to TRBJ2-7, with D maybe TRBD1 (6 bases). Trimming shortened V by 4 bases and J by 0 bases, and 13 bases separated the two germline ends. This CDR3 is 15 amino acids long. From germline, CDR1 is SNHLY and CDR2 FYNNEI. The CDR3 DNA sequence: TGTGCCAGCAGTGCCGAGGGGGTCGGCTCCTACGAGCAGTACTTC. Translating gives CASSAEGVGSYEQYF.

The CDR3 reads CASSPRASGSYEQYF. CDR3 DNA: TGTGCCAGCAGTCCCCGGGCTAGCGGGAGCTACGAGCAGTACTTC. The rearrangement uses TRBV7-8 and TRBJ2-7; 10 bases line up with TRBD2. The ends lost 6 bases at V and 3 bases at J; junction bases unmatched: 8. Germline values: CDR1 SGHVS, CDR2 FQNEAQ. CDR3 length: 15 residues. Using reference TRBV7-8 and TRBJ2-7 for the parts outside the CDR3, the full variable domain is GAGVSQSPRYKVAKRGQDVALRCDPISGHVSLFWYQQALGQGPEFLTYFQNEAQLDKSGLPSDRFFAERPEGSVSTLKIQRTQQEDSAVYLCASSPRASGSYEQYFGPGTRLTVT.

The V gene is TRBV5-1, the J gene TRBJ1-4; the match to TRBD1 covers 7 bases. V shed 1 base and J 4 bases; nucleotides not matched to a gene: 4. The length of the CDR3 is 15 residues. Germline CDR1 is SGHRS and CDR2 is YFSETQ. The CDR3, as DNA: TGCGCCAGCAGCTTGTCCGGGACAGATAATGAAAAACTGTTTTTT. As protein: CASSLSGTDNEKLFF.

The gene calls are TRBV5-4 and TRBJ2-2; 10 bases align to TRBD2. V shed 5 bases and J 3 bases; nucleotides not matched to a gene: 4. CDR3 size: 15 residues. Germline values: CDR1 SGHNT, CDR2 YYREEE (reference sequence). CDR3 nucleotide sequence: TGTGCCAGCAGTCGAAGCGGGGGGGACACCGGGGAGCTGTTTTTT. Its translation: CASSRSGGDTGELFF.

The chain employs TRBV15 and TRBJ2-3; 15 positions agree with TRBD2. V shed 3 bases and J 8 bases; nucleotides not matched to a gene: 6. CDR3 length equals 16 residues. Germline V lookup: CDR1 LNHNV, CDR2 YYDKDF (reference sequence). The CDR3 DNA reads TGTGCCACCAGCAGCCTGGGACTAGCGGGGGGCCTTACGCAGTATTTT. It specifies CATSSLGLAGGLTQYF.

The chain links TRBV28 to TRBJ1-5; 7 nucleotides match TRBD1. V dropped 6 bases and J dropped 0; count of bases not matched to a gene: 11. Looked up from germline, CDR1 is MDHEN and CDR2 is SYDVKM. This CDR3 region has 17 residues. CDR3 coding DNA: TGTGCCAGCAGCGAAAATCCGACAGGGAATAGCAATCAGCCCCAGCATTTT. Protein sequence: CASSENPTGNSNQPQHF.